This paragraph covers one TCR beta chain sequence. The antigen remains unidentified. This entry belongs to a study of Ad26.COV2.S vaccination and SARS-CoV-2 variants. Study in general: Among those in the COV1001 Ad26.COV2.S trial arm was the donor. Donor got 5x10^10 or 1x10^11 viral particles of Ad26.COV2.S. General study findings and limits: Placebo recipients showed lower spike-specific TCR breadth than vaccinees.

Treatment noted: about 20 received Ad26.COV2.S at low or high dose, single or two shots; several received placebo; per-sample allocation not given. Day 63 after the first vaccine or placebo injection was the time point for sampling. An Ad26 vector carrying the Wuhan-strain SARS-CoV-2 spike served as the vaccine. Profiling relied on immunoSEQ multiplex PCR, and the TCRdb table lists in-frame clones only, not all of them. Among around 320,000 clones, 86% were seen once, and the ten largest hold 1.9%. Germline assignment: CDR1 SGHNT and CDR2 YYREEE (reference sequence). The CDR3 consists of 16 residues. The J segment lost 1 base and the V segment lost 4 bases, leaving 10 bases of the junction unmatched.

V usage is TRBV5-4 and J usage is TRBJ2-5; the match to TRBD2 covers 7 bases. The TCR was taken from a person between 18 and 60 years old who received the Ad26.COV2.S COVID-19 vaccine or a placebo. The sequencing here drew on peripheral blood, taken in a trial of Ad26.COV2.S vaccine versus placebo. The DNA for the CDR3 is TGTGCCAGCAGCCCTAAGGGCGGGGGACGCCAAGAGACCCAGTACTTC. Translation: CASSPKGGGRQETQYF.